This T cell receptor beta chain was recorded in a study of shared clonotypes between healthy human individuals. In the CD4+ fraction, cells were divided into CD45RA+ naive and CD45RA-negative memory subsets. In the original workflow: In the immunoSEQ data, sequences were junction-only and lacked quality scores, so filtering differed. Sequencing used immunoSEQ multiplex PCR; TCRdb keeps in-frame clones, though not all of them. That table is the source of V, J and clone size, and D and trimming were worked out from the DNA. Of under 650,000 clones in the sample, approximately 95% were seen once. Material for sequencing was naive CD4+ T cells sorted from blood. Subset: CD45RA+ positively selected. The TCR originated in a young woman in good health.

The CDR3 region has the DNA TGTGCCAGCAGTTCCCATACCGGGGAGCTGTTTTTT. It is translated as CASSSHTGELFF. This sequence joins TRBV7-9 and TRBJ2-2; D not resolved. Per germline, CDR1 SEHNR and CDR2 FQNEAQ (reference sequence). Trimming took 6 bases from V and 5 from J, leaving 7 bases between them. The CDR3 is made up of 12 amino acids.